The sequence of this T cell receptor beta chain was determined in a study of response to subunit inactivated influenza vaccine. The germline gives CDR1 SGHDT, CDR2 YYEEEE. Trimming left V 4 bases short and J 9 bases short, with 15 bases between. CDR3 length equals 13 residues. TCRdb processed the RT-PCR reads anew with MiXCR; each CDR3 protein has one entry. The sample carries 300,000 to 350,000 distinct CDR3 sequences, about 20% recorded once. The sequences come from PBMCs from blood, collected approximately 20 months after vaccination. This sequence was found in a man aged 50 to 69 who received an inactivated influenza vaccine. The V call is TRBV5-6, the J call TRBJ2-3, with D tentatively TRBD2 (5 bases). The CDR3 loop is CASSGQAGETQYF. The CDR3 nucleotides read TGTGCCAGCAGCGGCCAAGCCGGGGAGACGCAGTATTTT.